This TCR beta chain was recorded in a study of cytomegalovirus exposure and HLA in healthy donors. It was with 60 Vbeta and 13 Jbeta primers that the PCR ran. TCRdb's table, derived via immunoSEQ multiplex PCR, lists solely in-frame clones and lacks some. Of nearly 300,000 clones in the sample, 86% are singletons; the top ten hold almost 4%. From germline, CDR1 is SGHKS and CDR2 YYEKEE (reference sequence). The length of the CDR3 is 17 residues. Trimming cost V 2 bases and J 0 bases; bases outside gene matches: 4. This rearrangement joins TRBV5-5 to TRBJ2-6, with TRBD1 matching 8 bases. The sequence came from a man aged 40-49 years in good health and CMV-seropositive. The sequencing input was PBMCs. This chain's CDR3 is CASSFDRGISGANVLTF. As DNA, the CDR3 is TGTGCCAGCAGCTTTGACAGGGGCATCTCTGGGGCCAACGTCCTGACTTTC.